The sequence of this TCR beta chain was determined in a study of beta chain features in type 1 diabetes. This clone was observed a handful of times. Germline V gene sequence: CDR1 MGHDK, CDR2 SYGVNS. The CDR3 is made up of 12 amino acids. The investigators reverse transcribed all of the isolated RNA, so they sequenced expressed TCRB transcripts. Produced via immunoSEQ multiplex PCR; TCRdb's table is partial and in-frame only. The table lists roughly 330,000 clones, more than 9.5% of them singletons, with roughly 0.016% in the top ten. The V and J genes are TRBV25-1 and TRBJ2-5; D perhaps matches TRBD1 (5 bases). With the DNA end fitting TRBJ2-7 better, the J assignment may be wrong. This clonotype originated in a woman between 25 and 40 years old in good health. Sequencing was done on a sample of naive CD4+ T cells from blood. CDR3 amino acids: CASRGAASEQYF. Written as DNA, the CDR3 is TGTGCCAGCAGAGGGGCCGCGTCCGAGCAGTACTTC.